This T cell receptor beta chain appears in the sequencing data of a study of shared clonotypes between healthy human individuals (dated by TCRdb to the early 2020s). For context, the study as a whole: Three men and a couple of women, aged 18 to 49 years, made up the cohort. For each donor, CD4 naive and CD4 memory were each given three plates, CD8 naive was given two plates, and CD8 memory was given one plate. Blood TCR repertoires of about 5 healthy adults were deeply sequenced to estimate repertoire size and the extent of clonotype sharing between individuals. To increase sequencing depth and limit assay-specific biases, different laboratories used diverse techniques to prepare libraries and sequence TCR repertoires. Between about 0.9 and 9 billion PBMCs per donor were obtained by leukapheresis.

Paper-wide results and their limitations: Naive subsets generally had larger estimated clonotype richness than memory subsets. Rarefaction of sorted-subset datasets indicated incomplete sequencing despite the large sequencing depth. Compared with non-shared clonotypes, the clonotypes found in all four sorted-subset donors had higher generation probabilities. Pairwise subsampling led to the expectation that sequencing depth would affect the degree of clonotype sharing among donors. Only blood was sampled, and tissue TCR repertoires likely differ from those in blood. Roughly 5% of naive CD4, more than 3% of naive CD8, roughly 2.4% of memory CD4, and 0.4% of memory CD8 clonotypes were shared across several donors. The genetic and exposure-history diversity represented was limited by the small number of donors.

The count of this clone is one. Its antigen is unknown. Per-base qualities were not stored, and no clone one base away is much larger. Healthy HIV-negative adults with no recently reported acute infections or vaccinations were included as donors. Every donor was a Caucasian adult residing in Nashville, Tennessee, USA. CD4+ T cells were enriched through magnetic negative selection, after which naive cells were positively selected on CD45RA and the remaining negative fraction served as the memory subset. Blood was collected by leukapheresis, and PBMCs were isolated by Ficoll-Histopaque density gradient centrifugation and then cryopreserved in liquid nitrogen vapor phase. Analytical flow cytometry was used to check the purity and quantity of every magnetically sorted T cell population. Each sorted fraction had its genomic DNA isolated and then quantified by UV absorbance on a Nanodrop 2000c. Using the deep immunoSEQ assay, multiplex PCR amplified TCR CDR3 regions from genomic DNA. Extracted genomic DNA from each cell subset was spread evenly across all wells of several immunoSEQ 96-well plates, with each plate serving as a replicate. For sorted subsets, about 210 ng of genomic DNA, equivalent to around 29,000 T cell genomes, went into each replicate PCR. The purified libraries were quantified using a Qubit 3.0 fluorometer, sized with a Bioanalyzer 2100, and then quantified again using the KAPA Library Quantification kit. A separate single-read 150-cycle Illumina NextSeq 550 flow cell was used to sequence each immunoSEQ 96-well plate. The study's processing was this. Because the immunoSEQ output included only junctional sequences and no quality scores, the filtering could not be the same as the filtering used for full-length reads. To assign V/J genes and CDR3, sequences were annotated against IMGT germline references using PyIR, a Python wrapper for IgBLAST v1.9. Any read was removed if the V/J assignment was weak (E-value above 1e-6), the CDR3 was missing, or the read contained stop codons, out-of-frame junctions, or ambiguous translated residues. V3J clonotypes were defined by identical inferred V gene, J gene, and CDR3 amino acid sequence. Percentage overlap between repertoires was computed as shared unique clonotypes divided by the size of the smaller repertoire. RTK rarefaction, the Chao1 estimator, and Recon v2.1 estimates of unobserved clonotypes were used to assess repertoire richness. OLGA was used to compute generation probabilities for all TCRbeta clonotypes that the gDNA method yielded from a handful of donors. Sourced from immuneACCESS, this table was stored by TCRdb with only in-frame sequences that have V and J called. A share of the clones is absent; for the studies checked, an unresolved V gene accounts for under half, and the remainder has no known explanation. The D gene and trimming were derived from the DNA, and the V and J assignments and clone size from that table. Here the sample has approximately 1.5 million clones; 95% to 99% occur a single time. Jointly, the top ten make up about 0.4% of the sample.

The germline V gene supplies CDR1 SGHDN and CDR2 FVKESK. The CDR3 has 18 amino acids, counting the end cysteine and phenylalanine. Only the CDR3 part of the read is kept: 54 bases, read in frame from the first base. Relative to germline, V is missing 4 bases and J is missing 8 bases, with 13 bases of the junction outside any gene match. Sequencing was carried out using naive CD4+ T cells sorted from blood. The cell subset or site label, as the study defines it: CD45RA+ positively selected. The rearrangement joined TRBV14 to TRBJ2-1; TRBD2 aligns with 14 central bases. The sequence was obtained from a man aged 25 to 45 in good health. This receptor carries the CDR3 CASSLRSGLAGVGDEQFF. In nucleotide form, the sequence is TGTGCCAGCAGCCTGCGCTCGGGACTAGCGGGAGTAGGCGATGAGCAGTTCTTC.